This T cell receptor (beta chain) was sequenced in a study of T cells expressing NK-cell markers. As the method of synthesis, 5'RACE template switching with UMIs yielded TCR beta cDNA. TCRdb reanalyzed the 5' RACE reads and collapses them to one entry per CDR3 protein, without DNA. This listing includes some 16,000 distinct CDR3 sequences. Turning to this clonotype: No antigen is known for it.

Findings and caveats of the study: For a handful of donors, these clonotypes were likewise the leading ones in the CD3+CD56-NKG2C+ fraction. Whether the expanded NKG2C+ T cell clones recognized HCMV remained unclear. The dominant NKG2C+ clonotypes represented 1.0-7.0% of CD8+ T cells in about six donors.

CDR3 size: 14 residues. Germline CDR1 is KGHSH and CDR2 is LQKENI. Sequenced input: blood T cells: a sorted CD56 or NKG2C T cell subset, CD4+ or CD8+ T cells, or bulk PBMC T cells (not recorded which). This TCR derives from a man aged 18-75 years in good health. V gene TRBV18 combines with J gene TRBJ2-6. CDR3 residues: CASSPQHKANVLTF.